The present T cell receptor (beta chain) was sequenced within a study of T cell repertoires in ileal Crohn's disease. For the study at large: All patients had surgery for stricturing (approximately 60%) or penetrating (around 39%) disease.

The time point here: proximal margin of the surgical specimen (macroscopically non-inflamed). Assay used: immunoSEQ multiplex PCR; TCRdb lists only in-frame clones, some missing. The table lists 5,500 or so clones, roughly 84% of them singletons. Losses at the gene ends were 0 bases for V and 2 bases for J; bases not matched to a gene: 6. In germline, CDR1 is LGHNA, CDR2 YSLEER. The CDR3 has 17 residues. This chain joins TRBV4-3 and TRBJ2-1; 8 nucleotides match TRBD2. The sample comprised ileal tissue. This sequence was found in an adult with Crohn's disease. CDR3 amino acids: CASSQDALAVTYNEQFF. In DNA, the CDR3 is TGCGCCAGCAGCCAAGATGCACTAGCGGTAACCTACAATGAGCAGTTCTTC.